Below are 5 T cell receptor beta chains sequenced from a single sample in a study of blood T cell repertoires in COVID-19. Some clones are missing from TCRdb's copy, which holds only in-frame ones; the method was immunoSEQ multiplex PCR. The profile shows roughly 200,000 clones, 85% of them singletons. Sequencing was performed on peripheral blood. Receptors were obtained from an elderly woman with acute or convalescent COVID-19.

The count of this clone is one. The chain is built from TRBV5-4 and TRBJ2-3, with 12 bases identical to TRBD2. Germline V gene data show CDR1 as SGHNT and CDR2 as YYREEE (reference sequence). This CDR3 contains 18 residues. V lost 0 bases and J lost 0; bases outside the gene matches: 5. The CDR3 DNA sequence: TGTGCCAGCAGCTTGGGGGGACTAGCGGGTGGGAGCACAGATACGCAGTATTTT. It translates to CASSLGGLAGGSTDTQYF. The variable domain in full, completed from reference TRBV5-4 and TRBJ2-3, reads ETGVTQSPTHLIKTRGQQVTLRCSSQSGHNTVSWYQQALGQGPQFIFQYYREEENGRGNFPPRFSGLQFPNYSSELNVNALELDDSALYLCASSLGGLAGGSTDTQYFGPGTRLTVL.

The chain carries TRBV6-5 and TRBJ2-1; D possibly corresponds to TRBD2 (6 bases). The V gene's germline CDR1 is MNHEY and CDR2 SVGAGI. The CDR3 runs 15 residues. Trimming stripped 7 bases from V and 0 bases from J, with 13 bases between. This CDR3 is CASNPRGSSYNEQFF. The CDR3 DNA follows: TGTGCCAGCAACCCCCGGGGGAGCTCCTACAATGAGCAGTTCTTC.

V gene TRBV5-1 combines with J gene TRBJ2-3; 7 nucleotides match TRBD2. CDR1 and CDR2 from the germline V gene are SGHRS and YFSETQ. The junction had 8 bases not matched to a gene; V was cut back by 7 bases and J by 3 bases. The CDR3 spans 14 residues. CDR3: CASESGRATDTQYF. DNA for the CDR3: TGCGCCAGCGAGTCTGGGAGGGCGACAGATACGCAGTATTTT.

V and J are TRBV27 and TRBJ1-3, with D unclear. Looked up from germline, CDR1 is MNHEY and CDR2 is SMNVEV (reference sequence). The V and J ends lost 0 bases and 4 bases respectively, with 10 bases between them. This CDR3 has 15 residues. CDR3 nucleotide sequence: TGTGCCAGCAGTTTATCGTGGAGCCGAGGAAACACCATATATTTT. Amino acids: CASSLSWSRGNTIYF.

This chain connects TRBV6-1 to TRBJ1-2; D ambiguous. This CDR3 contains 13 residues. V was pared by 0 bases and J by 5 bases, with 7 bases between. Germline V gives CDR1 MNHNS, CDR2 SASEGT. The CDR3 sequence is CASSEAGQYGYTF. The CDR3, as DNA: TGTGCCAGCAGTGAAGCGGGCCAGTATGGCTACACCTTC.